This T cell receptor beta chain derives from a study of shared clonotypes between healthy human individuals (dated by TCRdb to 2018 to 2021). The study in broad terms: The cohort comprised a couple of women and a few men aged 18 to 49 years. For each donor, CD4 naive and CD4 memory were each given three plates, CD8 naive was given two plates, and CD8 memory was given one plate. The study deeply sequenced blood TCR repertoires of about 5 healthy adults to estimate repertoire size and the extent of clonotype sharing between individuals. Different laboratories and diverse techniques were used to prepare libraries and sequence TCR repertoires, to increase sequencing depth and limit assay-specific biases. Per donor, leukapheresis produced somewhere between about 0.85 and 8.9 billion PBMCs. What the work shows at the level of the full study, not this receptor alone: Naive subsets generally had larger estimated clonotype richness than memory subsets. Pairwise subsampling led to the expectation that sequencing depth would affect the degree of clonotype sharing among donors. When a handful of donors were compared, the shared fraction of clonotypes was roughly 4.8% for naive CD4, approximately 3.3% for naive CD8, roughly 2.3% for memory CD4, and 0.35% to 0.4% for memory CD8. Rarefaction of sorted-subset datasets indicated incomplete sequencing despite the large sequencing depth. Compared with non-shared clonotypes, clonotypes shared by all four sorted-subset donors had higher generation probabilities. The small number of donors limited the genetic and exposure-history diversity represented. Sampling was limited to blood, and TCR repertoires in tissue likely differ from TCR repertoires in blood.

This clone has only a few counts. Its antigen is not yet known. No much larger clone is present one base from it, and per-base qualities are unavailable. Healthy HIV-negative adults with no recently reported acute infections or vaccinations were included as donors. Only Caucasian adults living in Nashville, Tennessee, USA were represented among the donors. CD4+ T cells were enriched by magnetic negative selection; naive cells were then positively selected on CD45RA, and the negative fraction formed the memory subset. Blood was obtained by leukapheresis, after which PBMCs were separated by Ficoll-Histopaque density gradient centrifugation and cryopreserved in liquid nitrogen vapor phase. Purity and quantity of every magnetically sorted T cell population were checked by analytical flow cytometry. Genomic DNA was isolated from each sorted fraction and quantified by UV absorbance on a Nanodrop 2000c.

Using the deep immunoSEQ assay, multiplex PCR amplified TCR CDR3 regions from genomic DNA. For each cell subset, the extracted genomic DNA was distributed evenly across all wells of several immunoSEQ 96-well plates, and each plate served as one replicate. For sorted subsets, each replicate PCR was loaded with roughly 190 ng genomic DNA, equivalent to 25,000 to 35,000 T cell genomes. Purified libraries were quantified with a Qubit 3.0 fluorometer, sized on a Bioanalyzer 2100, and re-quantified with the KAPA Library Quantification kit. Each immunoSEQ 96-well plate was sequenced on its own single-read 150-cycle Illumina NextSeq 550 flow cell. From the authors' description of their analysis: Because the immunoSEQ output included only junctional sequences and no quality scores, the filtering could not be the same as the filtering used for full-length reads. To assign V/J genes and CDR3, sequences were annotated using PyIR, a Python wrapper for IgBLAST v1.9, with IMGT germline references. Any read was removed if the V/J assignment was weak (E-value above 1e-6), the CDR3 was missing, or the read contained stop codons, out-of-frame junctions, or ambiguous translated residues. V3J clonotypes were defined by identical inferred V gene, J gene, and CDR3 amino acid sequence. Percentage overlap between repertoires was computed as shared unique clonotypes divided by the size of the smaller repertoire. RTK rarefaction, the Chao1 estimator, and Recon v2.1 estimates of unobserved clonotypes were used to assess repertoire richness. For all TCRbeta clonotypes obtained by the gDNA method from a few donors, generation probabilities were computed with OLGA. Imported from immuneACCESS, the table was reduced by TCRdb to in-frame sequences with V and J called. These copies leave out some clones; in studies compared against another copy, an unresolved V gene accounts for under half, and the cause of the remainder is not known. V, J and clone size are those of that table, while D and trimming were read from the DNA. Across this sample there are 550,000 to 700,000 clones, with 73% seen only once. The ten top clones hold around 1.8% of the sample.

The CDR3 measures 11 amino acids from cysteine to phenylalanine. Only the CDR3 DNA is retained, 33 bases long and in frame from the first base. The germline V gene sets CDR1 to SGHDT and CDR2 to YYEEEE. V loses 6 bases of germline sequence and J loses 0 bases, and the interval between the two ends is 3 bases. The source is a woman in her 30s in good health. The material sequenced was memory CD4+ T cells sorted from blood. This specimen's cell subset or site label, interpreted: CD45RA-negative fraction. Recombination linked TRBV5-6 to TRBJ1-2; no D gene can be assigned with confidence. Here is the DNA: TGTGCCAGCAAGGCTAACTATGGCTACACCTTC. This encodes CASKANYGYTF.